A single sample is the source of the 22 T cell receptor beta chains below, sequenced in a study of blood T cells in healthy people across ages. PCR was performed a second time for about 6 to 11 cycles using a sample-barcoded 5' primer and a J-beta primer mix. TCRdb independently ran MiXCR on the 5' RACE reads; one entry per CDR3 protein. The sample carries over a million distinct CDR3 sequences, approximately 59% recorded once. Sequencing was performed on blood. The receptors here all came from a man aged 18 to 35 in good health.

This clonotype appeared a few times. V and J are TRBV7-9 and TRBJ1-2, with D maybe TRBD1 (6 bases). The germline gives CDR1 SEHNR, CDR2 FQNEAQ (reference sequence). The CDR3 contains 16 residues. V was trimmed by 4 bases and J by 0 bases, leaving 15 bases between them. CDR3 sequence (DNA): TGTGCCAGCAGCTCTAAGACAGGACCGGCTAACTATGGCTACACCTTC. This gives the protein CASSSKTGPANYGYTF.

This clonotype was recorded many times. The chain couples TRBV12-3 or TRBV12-4 to TRBJ2-7; weak D call: TRBD1 (6 bases). There are 11 residues in the CDR3. Trimming removed 4 bases from V and 7 bases from J, with 8 bases in between. This CDR3 reads CASSSTGEQYF. In DNA, the CDR3 is TGTGCCAGCAGTTCTACAGGGGAGCAGTACTTC.

The chain carries TRBV13 and TRBJ1-1; 8 bases are shared with TRBD1. The J segment lost 6 bases and the V segment lost 5 bases, leaving 5 bases of the junction unmatched. The germline CDR1 and CDR2 sequences are PRHDT and FYEKMQ (reference sequence). The length of the CDR3 is 13 residues. CDR3 residues: CASSHAGGPEAFF. CDR3 bases: TGTGCCAGCAGCCACGCAGGGGGCCCTGAAGCTTTCTTT.

The V and J genes are TRBV25-1 and TRBJ2-5, with D tentatively TRBD2 (7 bases). Germline V lookup: CDR1 MGHDK, CDR2 SYGVNS. Trimming shortened V by 5 bases and J by 2 bases, and 18 bases separated the two germline ends. The CDR3 is made up of 16 amino acids. Here the CDR3 DNA reads TGTGCCAGCAGTTACGGTGGGGGGGCGTGGCAAGAGACCCAGTACTTC. This codes for CASSYGGGAWQETQYF. Combining the CDR3 with reference TRBV25-1 and TRBJ2-5 gives the whole variable domain EADIYQTPRYLVIGTGKKITLECSQTMGHDKMYWYQQDPGMELHLIHYSYGVNSTEKGDLSSESTVSRIRTEHFPLTLESARPSHTSQYLCASSYGGGAWQETQYFGPGTRLLVL.

In DNA form, the CDR3 reads TGCAGTGCTAGGGAGATCCAGGGGCTTCAGTACGAGCAGTACTTC. It codes for CSAREIQGLQYEQYF. This chain connects TRBV20-1 to TRBJ2-5; D may be TRBD1 (6 bases). TRBJ2-7 matches the DNA end more closely, so the J call is doubtful. The CDR3 totals 15 residues. The V gene's germline CDR1 is DFQATT and CDR2 SNEGSKA (reference sequence).

The chain uses TRBV27 and TRBJ2-3; 11 bases map to TRBD2. The CDR3 runs 17 residues. Unmatched junction bases numbered 8, after V lost 5 bases and J lost 1 base. Germline CDR1 MNHEY, CDR2 SMNVEV (reference sequence). CDR3 DNA sequence: TGTGCCAGCAGTCCACTCCTAGCGGGGGGCCGCACAGATACGCAGTATTTT. Its translation: CASSPLLAGGRTDTQYF.

This chain links TRBV12-3 or TRBV12-4 with TRBJ2-1, with 9 nucleotides matching TRBD2. CDR3 length equals 15 residues. V was pared by 3 bases and J by 3 bases, with 3 bases of the junction left unmatched. Here the CDR3 reads CASSFHSGSYNEQFF. The CDR3 DNA reads TGTGCCAGCAGTTTCCATAGCGGGAGCTACAATGAGCAGTTCTTC.

V usage is TRBV2 and J usage is TRBJ2-1; D is unclear. The CDR3 consists of 14 residues. Germline CDR1 is SNHLY and CDR2 is FYNNEI. V was clipped by 4 bases and J by 12 bases, with 19 bases between them. The CDR3 DNA is TGTGCCAGCAGTGGTGCCCCAGATAATTTCGTGCAGTTCTTC. This translates into CASSGAPDNFVQFF. The entire variable domain, with the rest obtained from reference TRBV2 and TRBJ2-1, is as follows: EPEVTQTPSHQVTQMGQEVILRCVPISNHLYFYWYRQILGQKVEFLVSFYNNEISEKSEIFDDQFSVERPDGSNFTLKIRSTKLEDSAMYFCASSGAPDNFVQFFGPGTRLTVL.

This clonotype came up once. V is TRBV9 and J is TRBJ2-5, with TRBD2 as a possible D gene (5 bases). Germline values: CDR1 SGDLS, CDR2 YYNGEE. CDR3 length: 14 amino acids. V was pared by 3 bases and J by 5 bases, with 14 bases between. CDR3 nucleotides: TGTGCCAGCAGCGAAGGACTCCCCGAGGAGACCCAGTACTTC. Its translation is CASSEGLPEETQYF.

This chain joins TRBV4-1 and TRBJ2-3; D not certain. This CDR3 spans 13 amino acids. Trimming pared 4 bases from V and 8 bases from J, leaving 13 bases between. CDR1 is MGHRA, CDR2 YSYEKL, per germline. The CDR3 spells CASSRLDGATQYF. The CDR3 nucleotides are TGCGCCAGCAGCCGACTGGACGGCGCTACGCAGTATTTT.

The J gene is TRBJ1-1, the V gene TRBV4-1; D gene uncertain. The CDR3 has 16 residues. V was pared by 0 bases and J by 4 bases, with 15 bases between. CDR1 and CDR2 from the germline V gene are MGHRA and YSYEKL. The CDR3 region has the DNA TGCGCCAGCAGCCAAGAGTTGGGCCCCTTGGGCACTGAAGCTTTCTTT. This gives the protein CASSQELGPLGTEAFF.

This clonotype was observed a handful of times. The chain couples TRBV12-3 or TRBV12-4 to TRBJ1-2; the D is unclear. Trimming shortened V by 1 base and J by 12 bases, and 12 bases separated the two germline ends. This CDR3 spans 12 amino acids. DNA of the CDR3: TGTGCCAGCAGTTTAGGTGTAACGAGGCACACCTTC. Translation: CASSLGVTRHTF.

A single count supports this clonotype. The gene calls are TRBV11-2 and TRBJ1-1; TRBD1 is a possible D gene (6 bases). The CDR3 has 16 amino acids. V lost 9 bases and J lost 0, with 20 bases in between. Germline-derived CDR1 and CDR2 are SGHAT and FQNNGV. The CDR3 DNA sequence: TGTGCCAGTAGTGTGACCGGGACACTCCTGAACACTGAAGCTTTCTTT. It specifies CASSVTGTLLNTEAFF.

J is TRBJ2-3 and V is TRBV21-1; the listed D gene, TRBD1, was not tested against the DNA. TRBV21-1 is classified as a pseudogene. This CDR3 contains 18 residues. In DNA, the CDR3 is TGTGCCAGCCCCGACTTTACGGGGGGGAACTGTTGCACAGATACGCAGTATTTT. Its translation: CASPDFTGGNCCTDTQYF.

The chain uses TRBV20-1 and TRBJ1-4; 12 bases align to TRBD1. CDR3 length equals 20 residues. The trim removed 1 base at V and 0 bases at J, leaving 12 bases unmatched. In germline, CDR1 is DFQATT, CDR2 SNEGSKA (reference sequence). CDR3 residues: CSARGDPGTGGLSTNEKLFF. The CDR3 region has the DNA TGCAGTGCTAGAGGTGACCCCGGGACAGGGGGCCTTTCAACTAATGAAAAACTGTTTTTT.

CDR3 nucleotide sequence: TGTGCCAGCAGGAGCGACAGGGGTTTAGAGACCCAGTACTTC. Amino acid sequence: CASRSDRGLETQYF. This rearrangement joins TRBV28 to TRBJ2-5; 8 nucleotides match TRBD1. The CDR3 runs to 14 residues. The germline gives CDR1 MDHEN, CDR2 SYDVKM. Unmatched junction bases numbered 7, after V lost 6 bases and J lost 4 bases.

This chain connects TRBV4-1 to TRBJ2-1; D call uncertain. From germline, CDR1 is MGHRA and CDR2 YSYEKL. The CDR3 sequence is 13 residues long. Trimming took off 1 base at V and 7 bases at J, with 8 bases between the two ends. The CDR3 spells CASSQVISNEQFF. The CDR3 DNA sequence: TGCGCCAGCAGCCAAGTAATTTCTAATGAGCAGTTCTTC.

The V gene is TRBV29-1, the J gene TRBJ2-1; D uncertain. Looked up from germline, CDR1 is SQVTM and CDR2 is ANQGSEA. CDR3 size: 14 residues. The V end lost 0 bases, the J end lost 2 bases, and 8 bases lay between the germline ends. In DNA form, the CDR3 reads TGCAGCGTTGAAGATCGAGTGACCTACAATGAGCAGTTCTTC. Translated, it gives CSVEDRVTYNEQFF.

DNA of the CDR3: TGCGCCAGCAGCCAAGTGCACTTGGGGAATGAGCAGTTCTTC. Translated, it gives CASSQVHLGNEQFF. The chain joins TRBV4-1 to TRBJ2-7, with no clear D. The closer fit of TRBJ2-1 to the DNA end suggests the J call may be wrong. Germline values: CDR1 MGHRA, CDR2 YSYEKL. This CDR3 region has 14 residues.

The chain uses TRBV20-1 and TRBJ2-1; D might be TRBD2 (6 bases). The germline CDR1 and CDR2 sequences are DFQATT and SNEGSKA (reference sequence). Trimming stripped 0 bases from V and 2 bases from J, with 11 bases between. The CDR3 has 15 amino acids. CDR3 region: CSARERSGAYNEQFF. CDR3 nucleotides: TGCAGTGCTAGAGAGCGTAGCGGAGCCTACAATGAGCAGTTCTTC.

The chain couples TRBV20-1 to TRBJ2-3; D is possibly TRBD2 (6 bases). V was clipped by 3 bases and J by 2 bases, with 12 bases between them. The V gene's germline CDR1 is DFQATT and CDR2 SNEGSKA (reference sequence). There are 14 residues in the CDR3. DNA for the CDR3: TGCAGTGCTAGTGAGATGGACTACACAGATACGCAGTATTTT. Translation: CSASEMDYTDTQYF.

The sample holds a few counts of this clonotype. V is TRBV15 and J is TRBJ1-4; TRBD1 might be the D (5 bases). Between the trimmed V and J ends, which lost 0 bases and 3 bases, there was a span of 17 bases. Germline-derived CDR1 and CDR2 are LNHNV and YYDKDF (reference sequence). The CDR3 consists of 18 residues. The CDR3 sequence is CATSRDWLGGAANEKLFF. Here the CDR3 DNA reads TGTGCCACCAGCAGAGATTGGCTGGGGGGAGCGGCTAATGAAAAACTGTTTTTT.